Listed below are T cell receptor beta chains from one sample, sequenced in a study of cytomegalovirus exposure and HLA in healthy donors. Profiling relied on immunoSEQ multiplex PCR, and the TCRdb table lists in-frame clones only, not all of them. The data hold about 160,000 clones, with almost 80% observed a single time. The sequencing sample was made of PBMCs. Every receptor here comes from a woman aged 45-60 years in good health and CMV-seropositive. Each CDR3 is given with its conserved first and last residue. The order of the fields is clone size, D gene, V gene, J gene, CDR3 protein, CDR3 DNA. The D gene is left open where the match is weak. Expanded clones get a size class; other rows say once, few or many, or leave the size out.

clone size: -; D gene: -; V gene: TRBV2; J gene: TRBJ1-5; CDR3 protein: CASSGTGGQPQHF; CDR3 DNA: TGTGCCAGCAGTGGCACGGGGGGTCAGCCCCAGCATTTT
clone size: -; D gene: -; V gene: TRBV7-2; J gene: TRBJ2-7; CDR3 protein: CASSDLLRRGYEQYF; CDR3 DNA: TGTGCCAGCAGCGACCTTTTGCGGAGGGGTTATGAGCAGTACTTC
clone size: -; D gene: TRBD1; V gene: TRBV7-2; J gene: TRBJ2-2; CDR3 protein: CASSLVQGSGELFF; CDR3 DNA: TGTGCCAGCAGCTTAGTACAGGGGTCCGGGGAGCTGTTTTTT
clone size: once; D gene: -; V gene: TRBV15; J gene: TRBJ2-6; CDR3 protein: CATSKSGAGANVLTF; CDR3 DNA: TGTGCCACCAGCAAGTCAGGGGCTGGGGCCAACGTCCTGACTTTC
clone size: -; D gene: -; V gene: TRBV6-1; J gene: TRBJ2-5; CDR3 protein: CASSEGQALVETQYF; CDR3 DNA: TGTGCCAGCAGTGAAGGACAGGCTTTAGTCGAGACCCAGTACTTC
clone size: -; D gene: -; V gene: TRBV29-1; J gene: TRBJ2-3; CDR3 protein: CSVDRRGDSSTDTQYF; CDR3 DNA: TGCAGCGTTGATCGCAGGGGTGACTCTAGCACAGATACGCAGTATTTT
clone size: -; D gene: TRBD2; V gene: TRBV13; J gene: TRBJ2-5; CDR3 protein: CASRFGRGNIGETQYF; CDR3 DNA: TGTGCCAGCAGGTTCGGGAGGGGGAATATAGGAGAGACCCAGTACTTC
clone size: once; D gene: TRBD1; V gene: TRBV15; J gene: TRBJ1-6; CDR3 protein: CATSSDRGRGSPLHF; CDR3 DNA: TGTGCCACCAGCAGCGACAGGGGCCGGGGTTCACCCCTCCACTTT
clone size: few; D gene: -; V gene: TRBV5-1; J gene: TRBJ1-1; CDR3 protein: CASSLGRGDLTEAFF; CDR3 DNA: TGCGCCAGCAGCTTGGGACGCGGGGATTTGACTGAAGCTTTCTTT
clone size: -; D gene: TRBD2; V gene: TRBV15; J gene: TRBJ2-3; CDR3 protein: CATSRPGRGDTQYF; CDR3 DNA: TGTGCCACCAGCAGGCCCGGGAGGGGGGATACGCAGTATTTT
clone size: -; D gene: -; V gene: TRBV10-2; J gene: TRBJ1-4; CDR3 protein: CASSFDRTNEKLFF; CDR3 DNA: TGCGCCAGCAGTTTTGACCGGACAAATGAAAAACTGTTTTTT
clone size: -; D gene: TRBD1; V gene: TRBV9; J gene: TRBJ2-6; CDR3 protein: CASSVNTGAGANVLTF; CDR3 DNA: TGTGCCAGCAGCGTAAACACAGGGGCTGGGGCCAACGTCCTGACTTTC
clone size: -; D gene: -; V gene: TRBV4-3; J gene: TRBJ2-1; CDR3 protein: CASSQDGDISNEQFF; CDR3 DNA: TGCGCCAGCAGCCAAGATGGGGACATTAGCAATGAGCAGTTCTTC
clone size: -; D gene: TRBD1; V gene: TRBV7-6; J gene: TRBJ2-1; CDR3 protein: CASSLVVGGGPYNEQFF; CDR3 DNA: TGTGCCAGCAGCTTAGTGGTAGGGGGCGGACCCTACAATGAGCAGTTCTTC
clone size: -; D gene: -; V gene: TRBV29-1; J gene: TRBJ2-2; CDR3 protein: CSVEESSPGELFF; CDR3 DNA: TGCAGCGTTGAAGAAAGTAGTCCCGGGGAGCTGTTTTTT
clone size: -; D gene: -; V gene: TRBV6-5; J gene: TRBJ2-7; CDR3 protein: CASSYSRGRGEQYF; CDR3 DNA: TGTGCCAGCAGTTACTCCAGAGGGCGGGGCGAGCAGTACTTC
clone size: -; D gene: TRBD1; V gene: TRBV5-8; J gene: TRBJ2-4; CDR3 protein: CASNKQGQGVKNIQYF; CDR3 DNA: TGTGCCAGCAACAAGCAGGGACAGGGTGTCAAAAACATTCAGTACTTC
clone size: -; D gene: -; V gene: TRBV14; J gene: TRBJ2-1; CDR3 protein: CASSQFFGEQFF; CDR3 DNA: TGTGCCAGCAGCCAATTTTTCGGTGAGCAGTTCTTC
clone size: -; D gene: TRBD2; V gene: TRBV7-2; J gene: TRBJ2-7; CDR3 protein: CASSFESAGSGYEQYF; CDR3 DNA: TGTGCCAGCAGCTTCGAATCAGCGGGGAGTGGGTACGAGCAGTACTTC
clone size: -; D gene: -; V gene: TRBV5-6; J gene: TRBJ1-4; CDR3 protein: CASSLKTDHSEKLFF; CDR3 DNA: TGTGCCAGCAGCTTGAAAACCGATCATAGTGAAAAACTGTTTTTT
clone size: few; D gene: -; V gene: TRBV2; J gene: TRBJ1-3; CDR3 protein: CASRVGGSSSGNTIYF; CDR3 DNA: TGTGCCAGCAGGGTCGGGGGTTCAAGCTCTGGAAACACCATATATTTT
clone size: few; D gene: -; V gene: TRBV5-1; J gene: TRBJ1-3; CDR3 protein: CASSLDRSSGNTIYF; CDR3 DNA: TGCGCCAGCAGCTTAGACAGAAGCTCTGGAAACACCATATATTTT
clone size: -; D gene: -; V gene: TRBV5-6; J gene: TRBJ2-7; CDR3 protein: CASSPTSGSSYEQYF; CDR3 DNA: TGTGCCAGCAGCCCTACGAGCGGCAGCTCCTACGAGCAGTACTTC
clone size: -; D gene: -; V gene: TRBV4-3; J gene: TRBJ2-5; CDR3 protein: CASSQDSLAGYQTQYF; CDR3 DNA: TGCGCCAGCAGCCAAGATTCCTTAGCAGGGTACCAGACCCAGTACTTC
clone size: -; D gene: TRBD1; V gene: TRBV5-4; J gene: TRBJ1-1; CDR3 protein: CASSKGQTNTEAFF; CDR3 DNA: TGTGCCAGCAGCAAGGGACAGACGAACACTGAAGCTTTCTTT
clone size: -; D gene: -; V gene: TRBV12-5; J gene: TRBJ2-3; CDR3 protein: CASGLRAPDTQYF; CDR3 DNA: TGTGCTAGTGGTTTGCGAGCTCCAGATACGCAGTATTTT
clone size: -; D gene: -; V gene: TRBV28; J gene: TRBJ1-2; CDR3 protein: CASTPSDRRHYGYTF; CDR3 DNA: TGTGCCAGCACCCCCTCAGACAGGAGGCACTATGGCTACACCTTC
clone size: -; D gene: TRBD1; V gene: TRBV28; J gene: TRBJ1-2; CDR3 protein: CASSFSDRGIWGYTF; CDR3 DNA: TGTGCCAGCAGTTTTTCGGACAGGGGGATCTGGGGCTACACCTTC